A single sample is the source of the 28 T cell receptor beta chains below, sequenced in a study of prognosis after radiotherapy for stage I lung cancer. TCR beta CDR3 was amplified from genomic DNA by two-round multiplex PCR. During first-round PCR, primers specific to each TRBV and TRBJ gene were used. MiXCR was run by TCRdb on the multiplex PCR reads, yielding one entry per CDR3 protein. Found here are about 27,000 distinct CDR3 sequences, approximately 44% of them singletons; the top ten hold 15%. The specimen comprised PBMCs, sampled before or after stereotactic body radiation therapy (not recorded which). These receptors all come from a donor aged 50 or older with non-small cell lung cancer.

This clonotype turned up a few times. CDR3 DNA sequence: TGCGCCAGCAGCCCAGCGGCGGGGTGGGGAGAGACCCAGTACTTC. Translation gives CASSPAAGWGETQYF. The chain has TRBV5-1 and TRBJ2-5; tentatively, D is TRBD2 (6 bases). CDR1 and CDR2 from the germline V gene are SGHRS and YFSETQ. The CDR3 runs 15 residues. The V end lost 4 bases, the J end lost 4 bases, and 17 bases lay between the germline ends.

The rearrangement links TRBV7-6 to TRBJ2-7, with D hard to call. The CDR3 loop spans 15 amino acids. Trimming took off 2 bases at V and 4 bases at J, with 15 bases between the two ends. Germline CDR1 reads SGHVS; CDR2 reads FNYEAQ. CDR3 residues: CASSLYVGRVYEQYF. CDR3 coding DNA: TGTGCCAGCAGCTTATATGTAGGGCGAGTGTACGAGCAGTACTTC.

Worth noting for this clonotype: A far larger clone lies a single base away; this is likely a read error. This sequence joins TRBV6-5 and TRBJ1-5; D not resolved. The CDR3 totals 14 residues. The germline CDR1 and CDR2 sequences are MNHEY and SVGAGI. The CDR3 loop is CACRAAGWNQPQHF. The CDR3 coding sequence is TGTGCCTGCAGAGCCGCGGGGTGGAATCAGCCCCAGCATTTT.

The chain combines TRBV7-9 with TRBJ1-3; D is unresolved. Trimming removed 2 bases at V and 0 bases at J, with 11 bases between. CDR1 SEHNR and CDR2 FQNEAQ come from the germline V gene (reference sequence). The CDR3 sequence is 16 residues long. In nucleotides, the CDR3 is TGTGCCAGCAGCTTATCTCCCAACCTCTCTGGAAACACCATATATTTT. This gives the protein CASSLSPNLSGNTIYF.

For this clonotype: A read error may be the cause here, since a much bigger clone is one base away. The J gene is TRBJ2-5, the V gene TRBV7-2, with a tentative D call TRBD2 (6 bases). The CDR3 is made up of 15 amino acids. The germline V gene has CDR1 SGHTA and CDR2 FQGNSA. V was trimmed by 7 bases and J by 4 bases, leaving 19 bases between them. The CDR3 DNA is TGTGCCAGCATGCCGGAGGGACGGGGAAGAGAGACCCAGTACTTC. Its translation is CASMPEGRGRETQYF.

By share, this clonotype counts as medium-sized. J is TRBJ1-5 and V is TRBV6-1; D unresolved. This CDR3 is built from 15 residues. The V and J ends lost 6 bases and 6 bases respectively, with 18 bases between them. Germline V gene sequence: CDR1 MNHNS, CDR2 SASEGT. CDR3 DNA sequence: TGTGCCAGCAGCCAATTACCCCTCCGTTCTCAGCCCCAGCATTTT. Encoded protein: CASSQLPLRSQPQHF.

The CDR3 DNA reads as TGTGCCAGCAGCGGGGTCGGCAGCCAAGAGACCCAGTACTTC. It encodes CASSGVGSQETQYF. The chain links TRBV6-1 to TRBJ2-7; possibly TRBD2 for D (5 bases). The better agreement between TRBJ2-5 and the DNA end casts doubt on the J call. The length of the CDR3 is 14 residues. Germline values: CDR1 MNHNS, CDR2 SASEGT.

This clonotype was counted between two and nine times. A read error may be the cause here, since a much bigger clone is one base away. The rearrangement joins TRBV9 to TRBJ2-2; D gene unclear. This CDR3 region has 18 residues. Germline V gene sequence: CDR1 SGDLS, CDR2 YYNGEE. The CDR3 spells CASNVMFLGRSNTGELFF. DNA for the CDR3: TGTGCCAGCAACGTAATGTTTCTTGGACGCTCGAACACCGGGGAGCTGTTTTTT.

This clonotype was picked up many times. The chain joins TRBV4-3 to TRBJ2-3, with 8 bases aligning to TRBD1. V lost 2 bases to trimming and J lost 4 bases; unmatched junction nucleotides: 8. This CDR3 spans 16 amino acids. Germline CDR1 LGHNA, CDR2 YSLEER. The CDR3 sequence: CASSQQSGGLPDTQYF. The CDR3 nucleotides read TGCGCCAGCAGCCAACAGTCAGGGGGCTTACCAGATACGCAGTATTTT.

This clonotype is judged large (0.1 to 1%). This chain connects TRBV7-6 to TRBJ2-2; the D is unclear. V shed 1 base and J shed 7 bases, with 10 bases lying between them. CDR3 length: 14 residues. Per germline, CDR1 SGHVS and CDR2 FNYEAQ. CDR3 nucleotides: TGTGCCAGCAGCTTAGTTTCGGAAAACGGGGAGCTGTTTTTT. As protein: CASSLVSENGELFF.

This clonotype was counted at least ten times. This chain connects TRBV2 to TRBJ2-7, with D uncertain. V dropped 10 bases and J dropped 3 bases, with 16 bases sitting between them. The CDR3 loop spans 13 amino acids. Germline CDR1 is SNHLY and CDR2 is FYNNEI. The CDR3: CATRHGPDYEQYF. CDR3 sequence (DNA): TGTGCCACCCGACACGGCCCCGACTACGAGCAGTACTTC.

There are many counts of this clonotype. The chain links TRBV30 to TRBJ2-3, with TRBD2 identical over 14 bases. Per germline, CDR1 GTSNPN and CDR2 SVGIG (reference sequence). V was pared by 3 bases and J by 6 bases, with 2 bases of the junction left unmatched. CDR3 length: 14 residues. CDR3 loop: CAWRTSGRGDTQYF. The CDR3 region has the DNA TGTGCCTGGAGGACTAGCGGGAGGGGGGATACGCAGTATTTT.

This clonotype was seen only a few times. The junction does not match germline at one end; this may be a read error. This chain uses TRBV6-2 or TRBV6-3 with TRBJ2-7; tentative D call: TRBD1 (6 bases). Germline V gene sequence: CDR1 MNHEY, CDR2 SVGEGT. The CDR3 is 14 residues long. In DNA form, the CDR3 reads TGTGCTAGCATCGGCGCAGGGGTACGCTACGAGCAGTACTTC. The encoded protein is CASIGAGVRYEQYF.

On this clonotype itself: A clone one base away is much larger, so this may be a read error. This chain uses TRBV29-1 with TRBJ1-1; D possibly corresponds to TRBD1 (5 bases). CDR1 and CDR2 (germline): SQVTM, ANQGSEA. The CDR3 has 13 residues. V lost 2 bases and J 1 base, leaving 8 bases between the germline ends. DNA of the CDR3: TGCAGCGTTGAATGGGGGAGGAACACTGAAGCTTTCTTT. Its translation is CSVEWGRNTEAFF.

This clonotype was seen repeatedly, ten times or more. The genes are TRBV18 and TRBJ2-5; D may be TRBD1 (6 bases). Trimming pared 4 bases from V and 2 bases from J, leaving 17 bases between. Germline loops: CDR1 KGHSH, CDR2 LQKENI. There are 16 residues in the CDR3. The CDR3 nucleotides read TGTGCCAGCTCACTCTCTCTTGGGACAAATCAAGAGACCCAGTACTTC. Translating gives CASSLSLGTNQETQYF.

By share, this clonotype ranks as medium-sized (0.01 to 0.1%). The CDR3 is CASSNPARDTGELFF. DNA of the CDR3: TGTGCCAGCAGCAACCCCGCGCGGGACACCGGGGAGCTGTTTTTT. J is TRBJ2-2 and V is TRBV11-2, with D possibly being TRBD2 (5 bases). Trimming took 5 bases from V and 3 from J, leaving 13 bases between them. Per germline, CDR1 SGHAT and CDR2 FQNNGV. The CDR3 is made up of 15 amino acids.

CDR3 coding DNA: TGTGCCAGCAGTTTGAGAAGGGTTAGCACAGATACGCAGTATTTT. It translates to CASSLRRVSTDTQYF. The gene calls are TRBV28 and TRBJ2-3, with D uncertain. The V end was cut by 3 bases, the J end by 0 bases, with 10 bases between. The CDR3 covers 15 residues. The germline V gene has CDR1 MDHEN and CDR2 SYDVKM.

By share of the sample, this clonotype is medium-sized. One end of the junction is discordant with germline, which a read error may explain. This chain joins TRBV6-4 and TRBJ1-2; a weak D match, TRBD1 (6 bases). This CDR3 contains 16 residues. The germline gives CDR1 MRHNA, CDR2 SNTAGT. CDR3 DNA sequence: TGTGCCAGCAGTTACTCGATTGCAGGGGCAGGTTATGGCTACACCTTC. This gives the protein CASSYSIAGAGYGYTF.

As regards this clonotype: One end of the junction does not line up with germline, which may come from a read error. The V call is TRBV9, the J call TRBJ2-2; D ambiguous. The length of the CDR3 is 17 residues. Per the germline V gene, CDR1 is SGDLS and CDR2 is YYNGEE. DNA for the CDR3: TGTGCCAGCAGCGACCCCCGTGCTCCCCAATTGGCCGGGCAGCTGTTTTTT. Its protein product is CASSDPRAPQLAGQLFF.

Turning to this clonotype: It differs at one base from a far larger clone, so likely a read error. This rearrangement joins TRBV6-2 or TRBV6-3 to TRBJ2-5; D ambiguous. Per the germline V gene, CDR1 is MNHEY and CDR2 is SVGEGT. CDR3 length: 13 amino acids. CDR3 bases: TGTGCCAGCAGTTCCCAGGTTGTGGTGGAGCATTTCTTC. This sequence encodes CASSSQVVVEHFF.

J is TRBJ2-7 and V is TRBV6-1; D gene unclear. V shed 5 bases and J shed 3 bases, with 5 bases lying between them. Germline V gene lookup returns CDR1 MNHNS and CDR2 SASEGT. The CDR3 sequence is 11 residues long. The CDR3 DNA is TGTGCCAGCAGTCACATCTACGAGCAGTACTTC. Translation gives CASSHIYEQYF.

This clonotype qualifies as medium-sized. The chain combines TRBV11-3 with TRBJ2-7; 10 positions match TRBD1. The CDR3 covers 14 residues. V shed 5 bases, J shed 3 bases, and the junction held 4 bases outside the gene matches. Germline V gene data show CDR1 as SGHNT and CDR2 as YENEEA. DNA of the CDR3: TGTGCCAGCAGCAACAGGGACAGGGGCTACGAGCAGTACTTC. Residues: CASSNRDRGYEQYF.

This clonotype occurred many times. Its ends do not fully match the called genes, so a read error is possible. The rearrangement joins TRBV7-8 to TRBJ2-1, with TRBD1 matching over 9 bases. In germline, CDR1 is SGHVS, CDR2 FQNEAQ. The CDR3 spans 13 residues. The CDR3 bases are TGTGCCAGCAGCTTAGCGAGGGGACAGGGAAGGGACTTC. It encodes CASSLARGQGRDF.

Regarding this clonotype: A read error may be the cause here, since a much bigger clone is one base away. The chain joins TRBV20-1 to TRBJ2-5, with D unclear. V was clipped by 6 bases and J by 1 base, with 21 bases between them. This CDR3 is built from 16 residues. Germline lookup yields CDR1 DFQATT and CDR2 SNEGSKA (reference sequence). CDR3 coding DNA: TGCAGTGCCCGCCGAACTATCGGCAAAACCCAAGAGACCCAGTACTTC. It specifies CSARRTIGKTQETQYF.

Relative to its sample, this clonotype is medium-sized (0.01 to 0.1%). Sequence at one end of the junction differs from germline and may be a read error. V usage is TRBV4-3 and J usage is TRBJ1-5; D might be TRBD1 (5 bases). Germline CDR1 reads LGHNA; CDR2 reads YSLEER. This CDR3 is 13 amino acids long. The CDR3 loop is CASSQDTGQPQHF. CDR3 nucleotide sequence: TGTGCCAGCAGCCAGGACACGGGACAGCCCCAGCATTTT.

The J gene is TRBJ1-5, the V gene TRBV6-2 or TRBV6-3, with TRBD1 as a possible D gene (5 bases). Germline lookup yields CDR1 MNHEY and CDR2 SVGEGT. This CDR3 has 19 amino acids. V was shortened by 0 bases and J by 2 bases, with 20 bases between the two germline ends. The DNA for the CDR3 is TGTGCCAGCAGTTACTCGACCAAGAATTGGCAGGGAGGCAATCAGCCCCAGCATTTT. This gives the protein CASSYSTKNWQGGNQPQHF.

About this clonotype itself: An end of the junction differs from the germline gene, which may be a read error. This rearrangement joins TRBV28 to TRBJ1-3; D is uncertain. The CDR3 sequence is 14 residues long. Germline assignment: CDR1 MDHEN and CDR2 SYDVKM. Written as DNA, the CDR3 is TGTGCCAGCAGTGTCGCCCCGGCACGAAACACCGTATATTTT. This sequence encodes CASSVAPARNTVYF.

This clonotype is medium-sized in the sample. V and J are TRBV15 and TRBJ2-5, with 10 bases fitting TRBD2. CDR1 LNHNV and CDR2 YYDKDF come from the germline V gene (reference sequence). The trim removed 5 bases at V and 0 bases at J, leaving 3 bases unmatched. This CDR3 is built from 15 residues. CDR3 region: CATSVGTSDQETQYF. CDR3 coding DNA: TGTGCCACCAGCGTCGGGACTAGCGACCAAGAGACCCAGTACTTC.